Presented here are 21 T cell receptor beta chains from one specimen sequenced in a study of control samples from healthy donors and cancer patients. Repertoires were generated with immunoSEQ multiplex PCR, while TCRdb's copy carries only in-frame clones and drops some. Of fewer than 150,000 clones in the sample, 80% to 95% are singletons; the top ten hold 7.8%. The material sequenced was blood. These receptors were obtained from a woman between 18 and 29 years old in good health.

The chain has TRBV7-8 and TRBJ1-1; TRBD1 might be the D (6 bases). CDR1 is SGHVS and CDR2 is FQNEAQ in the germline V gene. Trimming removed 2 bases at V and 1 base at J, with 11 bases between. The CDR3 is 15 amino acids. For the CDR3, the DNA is TGTGCCAGCAGCTTAAATGGGGGGCGGAACACTGAAGCTTTCTTT. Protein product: CASSLNGGRNTEAFF.

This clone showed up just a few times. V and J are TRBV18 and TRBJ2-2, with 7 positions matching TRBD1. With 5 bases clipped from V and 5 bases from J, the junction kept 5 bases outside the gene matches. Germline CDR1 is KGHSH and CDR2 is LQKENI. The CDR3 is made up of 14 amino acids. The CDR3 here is CASSAKQGTGELFF. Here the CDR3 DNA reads TGTGCCAGCTCAGCCAAACAGGGGACCGGGGAGCTGTTTTTT.

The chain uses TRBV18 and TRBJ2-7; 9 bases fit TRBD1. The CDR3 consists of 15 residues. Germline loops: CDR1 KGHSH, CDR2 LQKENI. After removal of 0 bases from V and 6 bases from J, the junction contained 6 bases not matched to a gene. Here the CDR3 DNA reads TGTGCCAGCTCACCACCGCAGGGACAGGGATCCGAGCAGTACTTC. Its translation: CASSPPQGQGSEQYF.

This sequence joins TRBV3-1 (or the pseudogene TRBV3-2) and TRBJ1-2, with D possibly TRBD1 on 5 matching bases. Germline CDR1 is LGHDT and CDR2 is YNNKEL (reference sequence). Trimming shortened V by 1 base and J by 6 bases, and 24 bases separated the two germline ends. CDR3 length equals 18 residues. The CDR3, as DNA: TGTGCCAGCAGCCAAGGTAAATTAGGGACTCCGTTTCTCCATGGCTACACCTTC. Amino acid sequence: CASSQGKLGTPFLHGYTF.

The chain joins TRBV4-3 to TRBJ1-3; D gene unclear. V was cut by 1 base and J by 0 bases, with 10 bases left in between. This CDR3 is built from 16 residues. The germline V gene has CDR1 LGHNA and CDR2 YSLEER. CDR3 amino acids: CASSQGWLISGNTIYF. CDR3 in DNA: TGCGCCAGCAGCCAAGGGTGGCTGATCTCTGGAAACACCATATATTTT.

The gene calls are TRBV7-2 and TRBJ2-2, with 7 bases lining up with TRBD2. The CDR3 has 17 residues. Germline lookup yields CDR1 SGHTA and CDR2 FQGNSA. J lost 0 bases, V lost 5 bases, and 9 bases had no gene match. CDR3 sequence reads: CASSPRAGVTNTGELFF. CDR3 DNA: TGTGCCAGCAGCCCCCGGGCGGGGGTAACGAACACCGGGGAGCTGTTTTTT.

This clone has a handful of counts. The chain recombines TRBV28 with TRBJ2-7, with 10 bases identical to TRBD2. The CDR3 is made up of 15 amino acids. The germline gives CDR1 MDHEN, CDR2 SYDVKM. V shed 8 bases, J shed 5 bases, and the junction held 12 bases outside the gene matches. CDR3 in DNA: TGTGCCAGCCTTCCTGGAGAAGCGGGGGGGAACGAGCAGTACTTC. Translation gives CASLPGEAGGNEQYF.

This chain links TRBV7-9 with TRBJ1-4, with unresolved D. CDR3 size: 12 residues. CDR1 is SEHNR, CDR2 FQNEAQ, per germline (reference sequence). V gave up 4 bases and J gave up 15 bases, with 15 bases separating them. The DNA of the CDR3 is TGTGCCAGCAGCTCACTCCGGACGGTAATGTTTTTT. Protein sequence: CASSSLRTVMFF.

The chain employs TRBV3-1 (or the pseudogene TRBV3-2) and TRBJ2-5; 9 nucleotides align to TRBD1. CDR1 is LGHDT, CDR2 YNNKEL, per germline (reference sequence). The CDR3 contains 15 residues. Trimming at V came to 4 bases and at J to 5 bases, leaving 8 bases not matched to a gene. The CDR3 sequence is CASSLGTGLGETQYF. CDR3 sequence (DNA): TGTGCCAGCAGCCTTGGGACAGGGTTGGGGGAGACCCAGTACTTC.

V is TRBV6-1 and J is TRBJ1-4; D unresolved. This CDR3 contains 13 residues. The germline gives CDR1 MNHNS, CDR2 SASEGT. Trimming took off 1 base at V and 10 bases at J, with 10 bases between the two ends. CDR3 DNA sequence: TGTGCCAGCAGTGAAGGAAGAGAGGGAAAACTGTTTTTT. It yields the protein CASSEGREGKLFF.

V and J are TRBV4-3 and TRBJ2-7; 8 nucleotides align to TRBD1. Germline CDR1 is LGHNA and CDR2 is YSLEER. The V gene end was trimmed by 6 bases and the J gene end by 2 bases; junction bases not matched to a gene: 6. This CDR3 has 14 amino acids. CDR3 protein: CASSPGTGAYEQYF. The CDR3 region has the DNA TGCGCCAGCAGTCCCGGGACAGGAGCCTACGAGCAGTACTTC.

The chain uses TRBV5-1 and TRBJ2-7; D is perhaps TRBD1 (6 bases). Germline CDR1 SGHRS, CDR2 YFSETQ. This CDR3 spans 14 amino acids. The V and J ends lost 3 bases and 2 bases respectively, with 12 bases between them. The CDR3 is CASSSGQRTYEQYF. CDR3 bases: TGCGCCAGCAGCTCCGGACAGAGAACCTACGAGCAGTACTTC.

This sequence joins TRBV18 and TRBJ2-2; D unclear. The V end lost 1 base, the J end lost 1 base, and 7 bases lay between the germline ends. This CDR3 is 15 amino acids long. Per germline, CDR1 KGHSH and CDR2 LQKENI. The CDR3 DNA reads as TGTGCCAGCTCACCACGGAGCCGGAACACCGGGGAGCTGTTTTTT. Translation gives CASSPRSRNTGELFF.

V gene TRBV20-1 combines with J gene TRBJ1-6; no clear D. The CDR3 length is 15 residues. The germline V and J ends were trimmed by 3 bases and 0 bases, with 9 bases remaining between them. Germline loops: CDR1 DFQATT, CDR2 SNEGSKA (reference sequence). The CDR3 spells CSASGYSSYNSPLHF. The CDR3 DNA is TGCAGTGCTAGTGGGTACAGCTCCTATAATTCACCCCTCCACTTT.

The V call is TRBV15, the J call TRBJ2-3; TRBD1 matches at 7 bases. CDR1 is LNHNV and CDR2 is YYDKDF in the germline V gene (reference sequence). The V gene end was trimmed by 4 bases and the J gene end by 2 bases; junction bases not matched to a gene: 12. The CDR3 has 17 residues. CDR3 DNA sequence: TGTGCCACCAGCATTGGACAGGTTCGAGCTCCCACAGATACGCAGTATTTT. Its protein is CATSIGQVRAPTDTQYF.

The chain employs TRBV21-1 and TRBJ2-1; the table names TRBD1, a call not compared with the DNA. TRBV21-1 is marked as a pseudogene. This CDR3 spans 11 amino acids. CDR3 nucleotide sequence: TGTGCCAGCCCATCCAACAATGAGCAGTTCTTC. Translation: CASPSNNEQFF.

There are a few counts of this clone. The chain's CDR3 is CASRGGTEAFF. For the CDR3, the DNA is TGTGCCAGCAGGGGCGGCACTGAAGCTTTCTTT. The chain carries TRBV6-5 and TRBJ1-1; unclear D gene. The CDR3 consists of 11 residues. Trimming shortened V by 6 bases and J by 4 bases, and 6 bases separated the two germline ends. CDR1 and CDR2 (germline): MNHEY, SVGAGI.

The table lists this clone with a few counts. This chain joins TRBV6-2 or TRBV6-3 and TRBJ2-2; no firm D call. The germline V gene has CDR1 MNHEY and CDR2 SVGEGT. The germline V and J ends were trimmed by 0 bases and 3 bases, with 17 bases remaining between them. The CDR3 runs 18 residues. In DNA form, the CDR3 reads TGTGCCAGCAGTTACTCCCGTTCGGCGACGCGGTACACCGGGGAGCTGTTTTTT. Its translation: CASSYSRSATRYTGELFF.

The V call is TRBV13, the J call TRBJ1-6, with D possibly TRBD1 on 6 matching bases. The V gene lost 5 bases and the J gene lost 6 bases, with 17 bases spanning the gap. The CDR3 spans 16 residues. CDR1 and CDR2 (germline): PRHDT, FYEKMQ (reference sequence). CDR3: CASSPRDRTGNSPLHF. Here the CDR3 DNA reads TGTGCCAGCAGCCCCAGAGACAGGACTGGTAATTCACCCCTCCACTTT.

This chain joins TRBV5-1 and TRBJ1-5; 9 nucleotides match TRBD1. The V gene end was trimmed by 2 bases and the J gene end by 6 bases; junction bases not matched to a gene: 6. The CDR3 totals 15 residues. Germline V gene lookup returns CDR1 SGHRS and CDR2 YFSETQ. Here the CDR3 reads CASSLTGGGSQPQHF. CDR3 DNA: TGCGCCAGCAGCTTAACAGGGGGCGGGAGTCAGCCCCAGCATTTT.

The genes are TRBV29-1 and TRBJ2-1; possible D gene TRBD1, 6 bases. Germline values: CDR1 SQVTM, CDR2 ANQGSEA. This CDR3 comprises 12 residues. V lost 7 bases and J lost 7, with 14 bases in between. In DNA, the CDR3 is TGCAGCGCAGAGCTACAGGGTAATGAGCAGTTCTTC. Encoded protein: CSAELQGNEQFF.